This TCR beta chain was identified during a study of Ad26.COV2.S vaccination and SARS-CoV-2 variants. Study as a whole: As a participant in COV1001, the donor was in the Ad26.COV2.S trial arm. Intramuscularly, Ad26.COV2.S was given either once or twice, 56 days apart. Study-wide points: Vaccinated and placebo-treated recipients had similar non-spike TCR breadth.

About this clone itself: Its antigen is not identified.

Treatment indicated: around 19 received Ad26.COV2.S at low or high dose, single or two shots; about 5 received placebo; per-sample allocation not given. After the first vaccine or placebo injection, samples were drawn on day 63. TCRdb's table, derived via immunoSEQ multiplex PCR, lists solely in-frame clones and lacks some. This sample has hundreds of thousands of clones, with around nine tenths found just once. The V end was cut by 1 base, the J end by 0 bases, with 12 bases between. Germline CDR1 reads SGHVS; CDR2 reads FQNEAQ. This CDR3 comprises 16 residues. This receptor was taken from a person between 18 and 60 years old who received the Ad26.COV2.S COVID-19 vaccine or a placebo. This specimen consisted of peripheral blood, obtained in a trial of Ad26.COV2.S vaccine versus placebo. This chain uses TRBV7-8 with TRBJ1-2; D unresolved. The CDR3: CASSLGSPSANYGYTF. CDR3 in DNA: TGTGCCAGCAGCTTAGGCAGCCCCTCCGCTAACTATGGCTACACCTTC.